This T cell receptor beta chain was identified in a study of glioma-infiltrating T cells. Regarding the study as a whole: Non-neoplastic patients had below-expected tissue-blood divergence, while all gliomas exceeded expectation.

TCR alpha and beta CDR3 regions were amplified from RNA using iRepertoire nested multiplex PCR. TCRdb analysed the multiplex PCR reads with MiXCR anew, one entry per CDR3 protein. The table records about 44,000 distinct CDR3 sequences, 20% to 25% of them present only once. V was cut by 0 bases and J by 5 bases, with 13 bases left in between. Germline V gene data show CDR1 as KGHSH and CDR2 as LQKENI. This CDR3 has 15 amino acids. Note on this clonotype: The antigen is unknown. This sequence may be a read error, since a much larger clone differs from it by one base.

This chain uses TRBV18 with TRBJ2-5; D gene ambiguous. The sequence derives from a human donor with low-grade glioma or glioblastoma, undergoing nonglioma brain surgery, or in good health (not recorded which). Sequencing was carried out using glioma tissue, nonneoplastic brain tissue, or PBMCs (not recorded which). The CDR3: CASSPPVVGRETQYF. The CDR3 DNA reads as TGTGCCAGCTCACCACCAGTTGTTGGCCGGGAGACCCAGTACTTC.